Shown below are 21 T cell receptor beta chains from a single sample sequenced in a study of blood T cells in healthy people across ages. Alongside a J-beta primer mix, a sample-barcoded 5' primer served in a second PCR lasting about 7 to 12 cycles. One entry per CDR3 protein, called by TCRdb with MiXCR from the 5' RACE reads. In the table there are 1.4 million to 1.5 million distinct CDR3 sequences, roughly 40% of which are singletons. Sequences were obtained from blood. All receptors come from a woman between 18 and 30 years old in good health.

As to this clonotype: This may be a read error, as it is one base from a much larger clone. The chain is built from TRBV24-1 and TRBJ2-1; 10 nucleotides agree with TRBD2. CDR1 and CDR2 (germline): KGHDR, SFDVKD. This CDR3 has 14 residues. J gave up 6 bases and V 5 bases, and 3 bases lay outside the gene matches. The CDR3 sequence: CATSGAGGSNEQFF. DNA of the CDR3: TGTGCCACCAGTGGAGCGGGAGGGAGCAATGAGCAGTTCTTC.

The chain carries TRBV9 and TRBJ1-2; 10 nucleotides match TRBD1. Germline V CDR1 and CDR2: SGDLS, YYNGEE. V lost 3 bases to trimming and J lost 4 bases; unmatched junction nucleotides: 6. This CDR3 has 15 amino acids. CDR3 nucleotides: TGTGCCAGCAGCGCCCATGGACAGGGGGTCTATGGCTACACCTTC. It yields the protein CASSAHGQGVYGYTF.

As for this clonotype: The germline gene is not matched at one end of the junction; a read error may be the cause. The V and J genes are TRBV12-5 and TRBJ2-1, with 11 positions matching TRBD2. The germline CDR1 and CDR2 sequences are LGHNT and FRNRAP. This CDR3 is built from 16 residues. CDR3 in amino acids: CASGRSLAGVINGQFF. The DNA of the CDR3 is TGTGCTAGTGGTCGGTCACTAGCGGGAGTTATCAATGGGCAGTTCTTC.

Turning to this clonotype: A read error is possible here, since a much larger clone lies one base away. V and J are TRBV5-1 and TRBJ2-3; D is possibly TRBD2 (5 bases). Trimming cost V 5 bases and J 1 base, with 11 bases left between them. Looked up from germline, CDR1 is SGHRS and CDR2 is YFSETQ. The CDR3 covers 14 residues. CDR3 DNA: TGCGCCAGCAGGCAGGTGGGAGGCACAGATACGCAGTATTTT. Its protein is CASRQVGGTDTQYF. The whole variable domain, remainder taken from reference TRBV5-1 and TRBJ2-3, is KAGVTQTPRYLIKTRGQQVTLSCSPISGHRSVSWYQQTPGQGLQFLFEYFSETQRNKGNFPGRFSGRQFSNSRSEMNVSTLELGDSALYLCASRQVGGTDTQYFGPGTRLTVL.

With regard to this clonotype: A read error may account for a junction end that differs from germline. The chain couples TRBV13 to TRBJ1-1; TRBD1 matches at 9 bases. CDR1 is PRHDT and CDR2 is FYEKMQ in the germline V gene (reference sequence). This CDR3 contains 15 residues. CDR3 loop: CASSRDRERITEAFF. The CDR3 DNA reads as TGCGCCAGCAGCCGGGACAGGGAACGGATCACTGAAGCTTTCTTT.

J is TRBJ1-1 and V is TRBV6-6, with 7 positions matching TRBD1. The V gene end was trimmed by 2 bases and the J gene end by 0 bases; junction bases not matched to a gene: 3. The germline CDR1 and CDR2 sequences are MNHNY and SVGAGI (reference sequence). The CDR3 is made up of 15 amino acids. This chain's CDR3 is CASSYPGQLNTEAFF. The CDR3 DNA sequence: TGTGCCAGCAGTTACCCGGGACAGTTGAACACTGAAGCTTTCTTT.

This chain connects TRBV11-2 to TRBJ2-3; D may be TRBD1 (5 bases). Trimming removed 7 bases from V and 0 bases from J, with 8 bases in between. Germline CDR1 and CDR2: SGHAT and FQNNGV. This CDR3 has 13 amino acids. The CDR3 DNA follows: TGTGCCAGCAAATCAGGGAGCACAGATACGCAGTATTTT. Residues: CASKSGSTDTQYF.

This clonotype was seen a single time. This chain joins TRBV20-1 and TRBJ2-7; 9 nucleotides match TRBD2. The CDR3 consists of 15 residues. Germline loops: CDR1 DFQATT, CDR2 SNEGSKA (reference sequence). V was clipped by 2 bases and J by 1 base; unmatched bases: 6. The CDR3 DNA follows: TGCAGTGCTAGATTTAGCGGGAGTCGGTCCTACGAGCAGTACTTC. It yields the protein CSARFSGSRSYEQYF.

The chain has TRBV10-3 and TRBJ1-4, with D possibly TRBD1 on 6 matching bases. V lost 6 bases, J lost 0 bases, and 14 bases lay in between. The CDR3 has 16 amino acids. Germline CDR1 reads ENHRY; CDR2 reads SYGVKD. CDR3 coding DNA: TGTGCCATCAGGGGAGGGGGAGAAGCAACTAATGAAAAACTGTTTTTT. It yields the protein CAIRGGGEATNEKLFF.

This clonotype has more than one count but fewer than ten. The rearrangement uses TRBV24-1 and TRBJ2-3; D remains ambiguous. The V gene lost 3 bases and the J gene lost 4 bases, with 7 bases spanning the gap. The CDR3 contains 13 residues. From germline, CDR1 is KGHDR and CDR2 SFDVKD. CDR3 DNA sequence: TGTGCCACCAGTGATCTCACGGCAGATACGCAGTATTTT. It translates to CATSDLTADTQYF.

This clonotype came up a few times. The V and J genes are TRBV3-1 and TRBJ2-3; D possibly matches TRBD1 or TRBD2 (5 bases each). From germline, CDR1 is LGHDT and CDR2 YNNKEL (reference sequence). The CDR3 has 16 residues. The V end was cut by 1 base, the J end by 2 bases, with 13 bases between. In DNA form, the CDR3 reads TGTGCCAGCAGCCAAGTCCCCGGGGCCCTCACAGATACGCAGTATTTT. Translating gives CASSQVPGALTDTQYF.

This clonotype was recorded many times. V is TRBV7-2 and J is TRBJ2-1, with a tentative D call TRBD2 (5 bases). Trimming stripped 1 base from V and 9 bases from J, with 10 bases between. CDR1 and CDR2 (germline): SGHTA, FQGNSA. This CDR3 spans 13 amino acids. CDR3 coding DNA: TGTGCCAGCAGCTTAGGATCTAGCAGTGAGCAGTTCTTC. Residues: CASSLGSSSEQFF.

This clonotype was picked up a small number of times. The chain joins TRBV7-9 to TRBJ2-3; TRBD1 agrees at 9 bases. J gave up 6 bases and V 8 bases, and 9 bases lay outside the gene matches. Germline V CDR1 and CDR2: SEHNR, FQNEAQ (reference sequence). The CDR3 totals 14 residues. The CDR3 here is CASDRTGADDTQYF. The CDR3 coding sequence is TGTGCCAGCGACCGGACAGGGGCGGATGATACGCAGTATTTT.

In this sample, this clonotype turned up a few times. The J gene is TRBJ2-2, the V gene TRBV12-3 or TRBV12-4; TRBD1 is a possible D gene (5 bases). V lost 6 bases to trimming and J lost 1 base, with 9 bases between them. CDR3 size: 14 residues. CDR3 amino acids: CASSPTGNTGELFF. The CDR3 region has the DNA TGTGCCAGCAGCCCAACAGGGAACACCGGGGAGCTGTTTTTT.

This clonotype was found a few times. The chain is built from TRBV18 and TRBJ1-5; D ambiguous. Trimming cost V 6 bases and J 5 bases, with 11 bases left between them. The CDR3 is 13 residues long. In germline, CDR1 is KGHSH, CDR2 LQKENI. CDR3 in amino acids: CASSRLLDQPQHF. The DNA for the CDR3 is TGTGCCAGCTCTCGACTTCTGGATCAGCCCCAGCATTTT. The full variable domain, rest sourced from reference TRBV18 and TRBJ1-5, is NAGVMQNPRHLVRRRGQEARLRCSPMKGHSHVYWYRQLPEEGLKFMVYLQKENIIDESGMPKERFSAEFPKEGPSILRIQQVVRGDSAAYFCASSRLLDQPQHFGDGTRLSIL.

The chain carries TRBV9 and TRBJ2-1; unclear D gene. With 3 bases removed from V and 5 bases from J, the gap between germline ends came to 9 bases. The CDR3 covers 13 residues. Germline V gives CDR1 SGDLS, CDR2 YYNGEE. CDR3 in amino acids: CASSEDQNNEQFF. As DNA, the CDR3 is TGTGCCAGCAGCGAGGACCAGAACAATGAGCAGTTCTTC. Complete variable domain (other parts from reference TRBV9 and TRBJ2-1): DSGVTQTPKHLITATGQRVTLRCSPRSGDLSVYWYQQSLDQGLQFLIQYYNGEERAKGNILERFSAQQFPDLHSELNLSSLELGDSALYFCASSEDQNNEQFFGPGTRLTVL.

This clonotype has a handful of counts. This rearrangement joins TRBV10-3 to TRBJ2-3; the D is unclear. The V gene lost 0 bases and the J gene lost 2 bases, with 6 bases spanning the gap. Germline lookup yields CDR1 ENHRY and CDR2 SYGVKD. The CDR3 has 14 amino acids. The CDR3 protein is CAISESIITDTQYF. CDR3 in DNA: TGTGCCATCAGTGAGTCGATAATCACAGATACGCAGTATTTT.

Only a few counts were recorded for this clonotype. The rearrangement links TRBV20-1 to TRBJ2-6, with D maybe TRBD2 (5 bases). The CDR3 loop spans 15 amino acids. Germline CDR1 is DFQATT and CDR2 is SNEGSKA (reference sequence). Trimming cost V 3 bases and J 1 base, with 10 bases left between them. The CDR3 bases are TGCAGTGCTAGCACCCCGGGGTCTGGGGCCAACGTCCTGACTTTC. Residues: CSASTPGSGANVLTF.

The CDR3 DNA follows: TGTGCCAGCAGTTACCGCCGTGACTACCTCCAGTACTTC. As protein: CASSYRRDYLQYF. This chain joins TRBV6-5 and TRBJ2-5; possible D gene TRBD2, 5 bases. V dropped 2 bases and J dropped 10 bases, with 14 bases sitting between them. Germline CDR1 MNHEY, CDR2 SVGAGI. The CDR3 loop spans 13 amino acids.

This sequence joins TRBV2 and TRBJ2-7; D is unclear. Germline lookup yields CDR1 SNHLY and CDR2 FYNNEI. Deletions cut 6 bases from V and 3 bases from J, with 15 bases between. The CDR3 runs to 14 residues. CDR3 region: CASRDGRYLYEQYF. The CDR3, as DNA: TGTGCCAGCAGGGATGGGCGTTACCTCTACGAGCAGTACTTC.

This clonotype came up a few times. The rearrangement links TRBV3-1 to TRBJ1-2, with 10 bases lining up with TRBD1. This CDR3 is built from 16 residues. The germline V gene encodes CDR1 LGHDT and CDR2 YNNKEL (reference sequence). V was pared by 4 bases and J by 6 bases, with 11 bases of the junction left unmatched. For the CDR3, the DNA is TGTGCCAGCAGCCTCCTATCACGACAGGGGGCTCATGGCTACACCTTC. It yields the protein CASSLLSRQGAHGYTF.